This T cell receptor (beta chain) was sequenced during a study of blood T cell repertoires in COVID-19. Study as a whole: COVID-19 samples collected from the United States, Italy and Spain covered acute and convalescent phases. Sample material is recorded as cDNA or gDNA derived from T cells, B-cell-depleted T cells, or PBMCs.

Original handling: Counts of nucleated cells, estimated from reference gene primer amplification, were obtained. Method: immunoSEQ multiplex PCR; TCRdb's copy keeps in-frame clones and lacks some. V and J calls and clone size are copied from that table; D and trimming were computed from the DNA. The top ten hold 0.8% to 1% of the sample, which has around 460,000 clones, roughly 89% seen once. In Seattle, patients joined the study during active infection and were tracked longitudinally. With 0 bases removed from V and 5 bases from J, the gap between germline ends came to 20 bases. The length of the CDR3 is 18 residues. From germline, CDR1 is MNHEY and CDR2 SMNVEV (reference sequence).

Sequencing was done on a sample of peripheral blood. The J gene is TRBJ1-5, the V gene TRBV27; no definite D call. The receptor was isolated from a man younger than 30 with COVID-19, enrolled during active disease. The CDR3 coding sequence is TGTGCCAGCAGTTTATCCGGCTTCTCGGTTGACACCTATCAGCCCCAGCATTTT. Protein sequence: CASSLSGFSVDTYQPQHF.